This TCR beta chain emerged from a study of beta chain features in type 1 diabetes. Whole-study context: In age, gender and cell yields, patients were similar to healthy donors. General study results and limits: In comparison with healthy donors, patients had naive, central memory and Treg TCRB repertoires that appeared more similar.

Note on this clone: Antigen: not known.

Sampling consisted of one heparinised blood draw per donor, averaging roughly 100 mL. Via CD45RO/CCR7/CD25/CD127/CD95/CD27, cells of the CD4+ naive, central memory, regulatory and stem cell-like memory subsets were sorted. The CDR3 has 15 amino acids. Germline V gene lookup returns CDR1 GTSNPN and CDR2 SVGIG (reference sequence). V lost 4 bases, J lost 5 bases, and 13 bases stayed unmatched. The whole isolated RNA underwent reverse transcription, so sequencing captured expressed TCRB transcripts. TCRdb keeps only in-frame clones here, not all; method: immunoSEQ multiplex PCR. The table includes about 350,000 clones, less than 20% detected once.

The receptor was isolated from a woman between 18 and 29 years old in good health. The sequenced material came from naive CD4+ T cells from blood. The chain combines TRBV30 with TRBJ2-7; 8 bases are shared with TRBD2. The CDR3 DNA reads as TGTGCCTGGATCCGAAAGGTCGGGGGGGCGAACGAGCAGTACTTC. It specifies CAWIRKVGGANEQYF.